The 18 T cell receptor beta chains below were found in one sample sequenced in a study of blood T cell repertoires in COVID-19. The repertoire was sequenced with immunoSEQ multiplex PCR; TCRdb's copy has only in-frame clones and lacks some. Of some 180,000 clones in the sample, around 84% are singletons; the top ten hold around 13%. The sample was peripheral blood. The receptors come from a human donor in a cohort sampled during active COVID-19.

The chain links TRBV11-2 to TRBJ1-6, with D unresolved. Deletions cut 3 bases from V and 10 bases from J, with 16 bases between. The CDR3 contains 15 residues. In germline, CDR1 is SGHAT, CDR2 FQNNGV. CDR3 sequence (DNA): TGTGCCAGCAGCTTCAACAGAGAGATTTCCTCACCCCTCCACTTT. Amino acid sequence: CASSFNREISSPLHF.

The rearrangement links TRBV18 to TRBJ2-7; 9 nucleotides line up with TRBD1. Looked up from germline, CDR1 is KGHSH and CDR2 is LQKENI. This CDR3 is built from 14 residues. Trimming at V came to 2 bases and at J to 3 bases, leaving 2 bases not matched to a gene. The CDR3 nucleotides read TGTGCCAGCTCACCAGGGACAGGGAGCTACGAGCAGTACTTC. Protein product: CASSPGTGSYEQYF.

The chain employs TRBV6-5 and TRBJ2-7; 7 nucleotides align to TRBD1. V dropped 9 bases and J dropped 3; count of bases not matched to a gene: 11. This CDR3 region has 14 residues. Germline V gene data show CDR1 as MNHEY and CDR2 as SVGAGI. The CDR3 sequence is CASQPGTVGYEQYF. The CDR3 DNA reads as TGTGCCAGTCAACCCGGGACAGTTGGCTACGAGCAGTACTTC.

The rearrangement uses TRBV14 and TRBJ2-7, with D perhaps TRBD2 (6 bases). Per germline, CDR1 SGHDN and CDR2 FVKESK. V lost 4 bases and J lost 3, with 10 bases in between. The CDR3 has 13 amino acids. CDR3 coding DNA: TGTGCCAGCAGCCTAGCGGACAACTACGAGCAGTACTTC. Encoded protein: CASSLADNYEQYF.

This clone was counted once. This chain connects TRBV30 to TRBJ1-1; D is unresolved. V lost 4 bases and J lost 1, with 16 bases in between. The CDR3 has 15 residues. The germline V gene has CDR1 GTSNPN and CDR2 SVGIG (reference sequence). The CDR3, as DNA: TGTGCCTGGATTGATGCAACTCGGAGGAACACTGAAGCTTTCTTT. Amino acid sequence: CAWIDATRRNTEAFF.

V gene TRBV23-1 combines with J gene TRBJ2-7, with TRBD2 matching 15 bases. TRBV23-1 is an ORF; its function is uncertain. The CDR3 runs to 23 residues. Losses at the gene ends were 5 bases for V and 0 bases for J; bases not matched to a gene: 23. The CDR3, as DNA: TGCGCCAGCAGTTCCAACCCGGGACTAGCGGGAGGCAACTCAAAAAAAAGCTCCTACGAGCAGTACTTC. Translating gives CASSSNPGLAGGNSKKSSYEQYF.

J is TRBJ2-6 and V is TRBV19; tentatively, D is TRBD1 (6 bases). V lost 6 bases to trimming and J lost 2 bases, with 11 bases between them. CDR1 LNHDA and CDR2 SQIVND come from the germline V gene (reference sequence). This CDR3 region has 15 residues. The CDR3 DNA is TGTGCCAGTAGGGCAGGGGAGACTGGGGCCAACGTCCTGACTTTC. Translating it yields CASRAGETGANVLTF.

CDR3 sequence (DNA): TGTGCCAGCAGCCGACAGGGGGCAATGGAGACCCAGTACTTC. Encoded protein: CASSRQGAMETQYF. V gene TRBV6-6 combines with J gene TRBJ2-5; 10 positions match TRBD1. This CDR3 has 14 residues. The trim removed 6 bases at V and 5 bases at J, leaving 6 bases unmatched. Germline CDR1 MNHNY, CDR2 SVGAGI (reference sequence).

This clone was seen only a few times. The chain carries TRBV28 and TRBJ1-2; unclear D gene. Trimming pared 1 base from V and 1 base from J, leaving 4 bases between. The CDR3 has 13 amino acids. Germline loops: CDR1 MDHEN, CDR2 SYDVKM. This CDR3 reads CASSLSVNYGYTF. The CDR3 DNA is TGTGCCAGCAGTTTATCGGTTAACTATGGCTACACCTTC.

CDR3 sequence: CASSLEGGVNTEAFF. Here the CDR3 DNA reads TGCGCCAGCAGCTTGGAAGGAGGAGTGAACACTGAAGCTTTCTTT. The chain links TRBV5-1 to TRBJ1-1; no definite D call. The CDR3 length is 15 residues. Germline lookup yields CDR1 SGHRS and CDR2 YFSETQ. Trimming removed 0 bases from V and 0 bases from J, with 9 bases in between.

This chain links TRBV9 with TRBJ2-5; TRBD2 matches at 10 bases. Per germline, CDR1 SGDLS and CDR2 YYNGEE. The CDR3 runs to 16 residues. Trimming cost V 3 bases and J 4 bases; bases outside gene matches: 9. The CDR3 DNA sequence: TGTGCCAGCAGCGCGAGAATTATAGCGGGAGGAGAGACCCAGTACTTC. This codes for CASSARIIAGGETQYF.

The chain has TRBV12-5 and TRBJ1-2, with D possibly being TRBD1 (6 bases). CDR3 length: 19 residues. Trimming shortened V by 0 bases and J by 0 bases, and 20 bases separated the two germline ends. Per germline, CDR1 LGHNT and CDR2 FRNRAP. CDR3 nucleotides: TGTGCTAGTGGTTTGGTACAAACCCCACCCCAGGGGTCTAACTATGGCTACACCTTC. Translated: CASGLVQTPPQGSNYGYTF.

This clone was observed a handful of times. The chain is built from TRBV12-5 and TRBJ2-7; TRBD2 aligns across 13 bases. This CDR3 is 16 amino acids long. CDR1 and CDR2 from the germline V gene are LGHNT and FRNRAP. Unmatched junction bases numbered 6, after V lost 5 bases and J lost 2 bases. This CDR3 is CASGPRTSGGPYEQYF. For the CDR3, the DNA is TGTGCTAGTGGTCCACGGACTAGCGGGGGACCCTACGAGCAGTACTTC.

This rearrangement joins TRBV10-1 to TRBJ2-1; 8 nucleotides line up with TRBD1. The junction had 1 base not matched to a gene; V was cut back by 2 bases and J by 1 base. The germline V gene has CDR1 WNHNN and CDR2 SYGVQD (reference sequence). The CDR3 spans 15 residues. The CDR3 region has the DNA TGCGCCAGCAGTGAGCAGGGGGCTTCCTACAATGAGCAGTTCTTC. Protein product: CASSEQGASYNEQFF.

CDR3 in DNA: TGTGCCAGCAGTTCCCCAGGGTCAAATTCACCCCTCCACTTT. It is translated as CASSSPGSNSPLHF. V usage is TRBV28 and J usage is TRBJ1-6; possible D gene TRBD1, 5 bases. The V end lost 4 bases, the J end lost 7 bases, and 11 bases lay between the germline ends. Germline V lookup: CDR1 MDHEN, CDR2 SYDVKM. The CDR3 contains 14 residues.

The CDR3 coding sequence is TGTGCCAGCAGCCGGCGCAGGGGCATTCAGTACTTC. Its protein product is CASSRRRGIQYF. The J gene is TRBJ2-4, the V gene TRBV7-2; the D gene is possibly TRBD1 (6 bases). This CDR3 contains 12 residues. The V gene lost 5 bases and the J gene lost 9 bases, with 11 bases spanning the gap. CDR1 SGHTA and CDR2 FQGNSA come from the germline V gene.

The chain carries TRBV11-2 and TRBJ2-6; a possible D gene is TRBD1 (5 bases). V shed 2 bases and J shed 12 bases, with 17 bases lying between them. CDR1 is SGHAT and CDR2 is FQNNGV in the germline V gene. The CDR3 loop spans 15 amino acids. CDR3 loop: CASSLSRAGVGVLTF. The CDR3 DNA reads as TGTGCCAGCAGCTTAAGCAGGGCCGGAGTCGGCGTCCTGACTTTC. Together with reference TRBV11-2 and TRBJ2-6, the CDR3 gives the full variable domain: EAGVAQSPRYKIIEKRQSVAFWCNPISGHATLYWYQQILGQGPKLLIQFQNNGVVDDSQLPKDRFSAERLKGVDSTLKIQPAKLEDSAVYLCASSLSRAGVGVLTFGAGSRLTVL.

This chain uses TRBV27 with TRBJ1-5, with a tentative D call TRBD1 (6 bases). The CDR3 totals 14 residues. In germline, CDR1 is MNHEY, CDR2 SMNVEV (reference sequence). Between the trimmed V and J ends, which lost 9 bases and 1 base, there was a span of 13 bases. CDR3 region: CASWTRGSNQPQHF. In DNA, the CDR3 is TGTGCCAGTTGGACGAGGGGGAGCAATCAGCCCCAGCATTTT.